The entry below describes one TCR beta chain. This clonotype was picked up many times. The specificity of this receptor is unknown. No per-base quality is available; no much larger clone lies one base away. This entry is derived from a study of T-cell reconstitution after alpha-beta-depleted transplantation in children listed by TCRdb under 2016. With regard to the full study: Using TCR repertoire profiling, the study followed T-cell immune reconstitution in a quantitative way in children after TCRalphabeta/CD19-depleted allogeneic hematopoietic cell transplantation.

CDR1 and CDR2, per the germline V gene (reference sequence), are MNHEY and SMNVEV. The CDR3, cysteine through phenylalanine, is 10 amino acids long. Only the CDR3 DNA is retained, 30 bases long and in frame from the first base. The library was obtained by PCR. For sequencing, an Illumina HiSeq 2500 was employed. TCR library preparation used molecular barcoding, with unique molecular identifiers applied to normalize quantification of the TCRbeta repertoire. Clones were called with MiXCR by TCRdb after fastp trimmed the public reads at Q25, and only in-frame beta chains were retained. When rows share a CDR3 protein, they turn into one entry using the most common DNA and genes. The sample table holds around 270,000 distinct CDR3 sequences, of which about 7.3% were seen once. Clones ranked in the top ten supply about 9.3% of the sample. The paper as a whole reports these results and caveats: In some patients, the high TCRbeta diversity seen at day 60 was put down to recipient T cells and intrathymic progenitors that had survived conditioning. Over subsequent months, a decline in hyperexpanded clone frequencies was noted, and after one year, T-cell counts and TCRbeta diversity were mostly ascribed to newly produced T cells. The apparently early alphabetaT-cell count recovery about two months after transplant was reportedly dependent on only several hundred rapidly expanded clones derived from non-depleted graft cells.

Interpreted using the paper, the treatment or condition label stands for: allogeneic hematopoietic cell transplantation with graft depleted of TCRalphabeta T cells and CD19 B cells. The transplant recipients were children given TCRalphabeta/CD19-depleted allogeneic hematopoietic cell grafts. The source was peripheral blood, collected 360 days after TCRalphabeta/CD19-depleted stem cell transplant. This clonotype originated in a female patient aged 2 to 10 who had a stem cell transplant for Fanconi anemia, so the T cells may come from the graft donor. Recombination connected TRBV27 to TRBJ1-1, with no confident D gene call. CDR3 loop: CPTENTEAFF. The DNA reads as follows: TGTCCTACAGAAAACACTGAAGCTTTCTTT.